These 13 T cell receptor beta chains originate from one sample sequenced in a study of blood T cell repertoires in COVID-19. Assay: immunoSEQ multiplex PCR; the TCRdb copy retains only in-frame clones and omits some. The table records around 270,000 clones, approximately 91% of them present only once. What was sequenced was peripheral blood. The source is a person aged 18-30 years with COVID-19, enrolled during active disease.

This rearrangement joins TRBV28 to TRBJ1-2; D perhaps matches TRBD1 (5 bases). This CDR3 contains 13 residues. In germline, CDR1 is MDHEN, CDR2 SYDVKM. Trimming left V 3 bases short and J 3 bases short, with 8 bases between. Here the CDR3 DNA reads TGTGCCAGCAGTTTGGGGGGGTACTATGGCTACACCTTC. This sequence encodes CASSLGGYYGYTF.

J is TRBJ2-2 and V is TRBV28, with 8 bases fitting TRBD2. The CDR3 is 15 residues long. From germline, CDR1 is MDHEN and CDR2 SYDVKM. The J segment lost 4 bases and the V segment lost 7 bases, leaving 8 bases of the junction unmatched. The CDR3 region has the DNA TGTGCCAGCAACCCCCGGGAGGGTGCCACCGGGGAGCTGTTTTTT. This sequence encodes CASNPREGATGELFF.

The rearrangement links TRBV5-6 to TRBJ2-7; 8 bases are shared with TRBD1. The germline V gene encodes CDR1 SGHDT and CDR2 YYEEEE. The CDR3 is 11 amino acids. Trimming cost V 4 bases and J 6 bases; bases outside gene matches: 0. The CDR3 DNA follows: TGTGCCAGCAGCACAGGGGGCGAGCAGTACTTC. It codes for CASSTGGEQYF.

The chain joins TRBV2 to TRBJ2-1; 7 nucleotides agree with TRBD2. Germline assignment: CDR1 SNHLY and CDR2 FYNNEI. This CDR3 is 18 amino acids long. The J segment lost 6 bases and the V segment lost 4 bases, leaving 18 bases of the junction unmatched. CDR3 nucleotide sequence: TGTGCCAGCAGTGGGTTTGGCGTTTTATCTAGCGGTTTCAATGAGCAGTTCTTC. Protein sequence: CASSGFGVLSSGFNEQFF. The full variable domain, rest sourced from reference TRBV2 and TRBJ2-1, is EPEVTQTPSHQVTQMGQEVILRCVPISNHLYFYWYRQILGQKVEFLVSFYNNEISEKSEIFDDQFSVERPDGSNFTLKIRSTKLEDSAMYFCASSGFGVLSSGFNEQFFGPGTRLTVL.

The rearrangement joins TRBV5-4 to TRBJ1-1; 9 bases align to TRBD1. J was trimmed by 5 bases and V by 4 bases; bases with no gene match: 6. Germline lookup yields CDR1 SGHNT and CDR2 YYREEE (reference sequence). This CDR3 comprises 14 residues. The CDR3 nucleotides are TGTGCCAGCAGCCCGGGACAGGGTAAAACTGAAGCTTTCTTT. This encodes CASSPGQGKTEAFF. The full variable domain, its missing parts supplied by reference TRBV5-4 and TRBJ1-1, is ETGVTQSPTHLIKTRGQQVTLRCSSQSGHNTVSWYQQALGQGPQFIFQYYREEENGRGNFPPRFSGLQFPNYSSELNVNALELDDSALYLCASSPGQGKTEAFFGQGTRLTVV.

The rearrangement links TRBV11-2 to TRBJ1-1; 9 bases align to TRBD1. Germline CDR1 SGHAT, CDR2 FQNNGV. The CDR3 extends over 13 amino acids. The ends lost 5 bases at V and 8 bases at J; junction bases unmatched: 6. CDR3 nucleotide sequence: TGTGCCAGCAGCGCCCTCGGGACAGGGGAAGCTTTCTTT. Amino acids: CASSALGTGEAFF.

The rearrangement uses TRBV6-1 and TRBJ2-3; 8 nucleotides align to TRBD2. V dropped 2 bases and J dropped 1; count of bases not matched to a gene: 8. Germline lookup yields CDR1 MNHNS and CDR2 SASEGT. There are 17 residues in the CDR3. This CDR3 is CASSERVAGWGTDTQYF. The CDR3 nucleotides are TGTGCCAGCAGTGAACGGGTAGCGGGGTGGGGCACAGATACGCAGTATTTT.

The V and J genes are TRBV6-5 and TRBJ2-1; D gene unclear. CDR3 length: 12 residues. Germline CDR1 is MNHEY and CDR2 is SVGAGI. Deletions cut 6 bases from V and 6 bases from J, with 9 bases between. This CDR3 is CASRLQANEQFF. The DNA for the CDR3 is TGTGCCAGCAGACTCCAGGCCAATGAGCAGTTCTTC.

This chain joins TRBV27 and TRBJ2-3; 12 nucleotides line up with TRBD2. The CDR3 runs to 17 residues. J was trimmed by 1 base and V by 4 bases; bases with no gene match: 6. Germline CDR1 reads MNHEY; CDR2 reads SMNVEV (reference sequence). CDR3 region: CASSSSTSGSGTDTQYF. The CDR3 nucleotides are TGTGCCAGCAGTTCCTCGACTAGCGGGAGTGGCACAGATACGCAGTATTTT.

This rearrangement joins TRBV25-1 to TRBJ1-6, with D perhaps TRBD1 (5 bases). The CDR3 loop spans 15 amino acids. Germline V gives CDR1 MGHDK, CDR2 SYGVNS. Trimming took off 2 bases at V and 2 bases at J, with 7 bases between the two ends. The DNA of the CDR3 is TGTGCCAGCAGTGAAGAACAGGCCTATAATTCACCCCTCCACTTT. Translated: CASSEEQAYNSPLHF.

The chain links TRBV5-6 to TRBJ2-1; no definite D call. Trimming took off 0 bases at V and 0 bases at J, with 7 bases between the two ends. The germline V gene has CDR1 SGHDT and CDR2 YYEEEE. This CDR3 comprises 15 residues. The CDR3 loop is CASSLDASSYNEQFF. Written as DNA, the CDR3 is TGTGCCAGCAGCTTGGACGCGAGCTCCTACAATGAGCAGTTCTTC.

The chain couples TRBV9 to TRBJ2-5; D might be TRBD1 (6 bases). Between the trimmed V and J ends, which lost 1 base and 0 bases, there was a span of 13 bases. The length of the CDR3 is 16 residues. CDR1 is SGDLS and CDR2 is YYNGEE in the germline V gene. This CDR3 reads CASSVLDRQNQETQYF. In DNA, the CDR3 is TGTGCCAGCAGCGTACTGGACAGACAGAACCAAGAGACCCAGTACTTC.

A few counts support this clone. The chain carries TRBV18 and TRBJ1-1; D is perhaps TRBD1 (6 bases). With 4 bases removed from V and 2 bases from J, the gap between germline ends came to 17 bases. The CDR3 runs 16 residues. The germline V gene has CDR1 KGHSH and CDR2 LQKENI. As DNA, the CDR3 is TGTGCCAGCTCACTCTTCTCAGGGGTAGATAACACTGAAGCTTTCTTT. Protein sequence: CASSLFSGVDNTEAFF. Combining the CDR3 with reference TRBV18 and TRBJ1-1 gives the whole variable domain NAGVMQNPRHLVRRRGQEARLRCSPMKGHSHVYWYRQLPEEGLKFMVYLQKENIIDESGMPKERFSAEFPKEGPSILRIQQVVRGDSAAYFCASSLFSGVDNTEAFFGQGTRLTVV.